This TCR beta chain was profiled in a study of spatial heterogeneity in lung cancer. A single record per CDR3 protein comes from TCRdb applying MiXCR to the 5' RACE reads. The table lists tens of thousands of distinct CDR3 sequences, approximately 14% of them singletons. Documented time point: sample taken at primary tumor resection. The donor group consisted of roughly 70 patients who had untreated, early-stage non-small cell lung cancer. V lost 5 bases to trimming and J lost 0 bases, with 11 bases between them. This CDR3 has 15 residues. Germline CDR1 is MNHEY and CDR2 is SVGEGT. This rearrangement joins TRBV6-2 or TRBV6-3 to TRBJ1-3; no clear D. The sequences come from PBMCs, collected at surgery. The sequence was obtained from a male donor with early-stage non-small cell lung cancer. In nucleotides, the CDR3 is TGTGCCAGCAGTGACCTCGACCTCTCTGGAAACACCATATATTTT. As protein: CASSDLDLSGNTIYF.